These T cell receptor beta chains were read from a single sample in a study of T cells in Graves' hyperthyroidism and ophthalmopathy. From the multiplex PCR reads, TCRdb called clonotypes with MiXCR, one entry per CDR3 protein. The sample has about 250,000 distinct CDR3 sequences, around 25% seen once. Sequencing was carried out using blood. These receptors all come from a woman in her forties with Graves' ophthalmopathy. Each CDR3 is given with its conserved first and last residue. The D gene is left open where the match is weak. Only part of the rows carry a size: once, few, many, or a class if the clone is expanded.

TRBJ2-6 TRBV12-3/TRBV12-4 - - CASSYNRGATGANVLTF TGTGCCAGCTCCTACAACCGGGGGGCGACTGGGGCCAACGTCCTGACTTTC
TRBJ2-7 TRBV5-1 - - CASSLLSRGGEQYF TGCGCCAGCAGCTTGCTGTCCCGGGGTGGAGAGCAGTACTTC
TRBJ1-1 TRBV29-1 - many CSVEGGGGAFF TGCAGCGTTGAAGGGGGCGGGGGAGCTTTCTTT
TRBJ2-5 TRBV28 TRBD1 many CASSLETGGLETQYF TGTGCCAGCAGTTTAGAGACAGGGGGCCTGGAGACCCAGTACTTC
TRBJ2-7 TRBV20-1 TRBD1 - CSARSGLAPQGAFYEQYF TGCAGTGCTAGAAGCGGTCTGGCCCCCCAGGGGGCTTTCTACGAGCAGTACTTC
TRBJ2-2 TRBV24-1 - - CATSFSVQNTGELFF TGTGCCACCAGTTTCAGCGTACAAAACACCGGGGAGCTGTTTTTT
TRBJ1-6 TRBV12-3/TRBV12-4 - many CASSSPGLRNSPLHF TGTGCCAGCAGTTCCCCCGGGCTTCGGAATTCACCCCTCCACTTT
TRBJ1-5 TRBV13 - many CASSSNRNQPQHF TGTGCCAGCAGCTCAAATAGGAATCAGCCCCAGCATTTT
TRBJ2-7 TRBV4-1 - many CASSQASRATNSYEQYF TGCGCCAGCAGCCAAGCATCGAGGGCTACCAACTCCTACGAGCAGTACTTC
TRBJ2-5 TRBV30 - many CAWSGTGETQYF TGTGCCTGGAGCGGTACTGGAGAGACCCAGTACTTC
TRBJ2-5 TRBV6-1 - - CASSESATQYF TGTGCCAGCAGTGAATCGGCTACCCAGTACTTC
TRBJ2-7 TRBV12-3/TRBV12-4 TRBD2 many CASSLVGGSLYEQYF TGTGCCAGCAGTTTAGTGGGCGGGAGTCTCTACGAGCAGTACTTC
TRBJ2-2 TRBV7-2 - many CASSLGGSGAGELFF TGTGCCAGCAGCTTAGGGGGGTCAGGGGCCGGGGAGCTGTTTTTT
TRBJ2-7 TRBV28 - many CASSWSNVGVPYEQYF TGTGCCAGCAGCTGGTCTAACGTGGGGGTCCCCTACGAGCAGTACTTC
TRBJ1-1 TRBV28 - - CASSRMGRMNTEAFF TGTGCCAGCAGTCGGATGGGACGGATGAACACTGAAGCTTTCTTT
TRBJ2-6 TRBV5-1 TRBD2 many CASSPGGGVGANVLTF TGCGCCAGCAGCCCCGGGGGAGGGGTCGGGGCCAACGTCCTGACTTTC
TRBJ1-5 TRBV6-5 TRBD1 many CASRPTGGTDQPQHF TGTGCCAGCAGGCCCACAGGGGGCACAGATCAGCCCCAGCATTTT
TRBJ1-2 TRBV4-1 TRBD1 many CASSPAGTGSSGYTF TGCGCCAGCAGCCCTGCTGGGACAGGGTCCTCTGGCTACACCTTC
TRBJ2-5 TRBV29-1 - few CSVEMGQETQYF TGCAGCGTTGAAATGGGGCAAGAGACCCAGTACTTC
TRBJ2-7 TRBV2 - many CASGLTYGQYF TGTGCCAGCGGTTTAACCTACGGGCAGTACTTC
TRBJ2-7 TRBV28 - - CASSLGTAKQYF TGTGCCAGCAGTTTAGGAACGGCCAAGCAGTACTTC
TRBJ2-7 TRBV6-5 TRBD2 many CASRGLGGSSEQYF TGTGCCAGCAGGGGGCTTGGCGGGAGCTCCGAGCAGTACTTC